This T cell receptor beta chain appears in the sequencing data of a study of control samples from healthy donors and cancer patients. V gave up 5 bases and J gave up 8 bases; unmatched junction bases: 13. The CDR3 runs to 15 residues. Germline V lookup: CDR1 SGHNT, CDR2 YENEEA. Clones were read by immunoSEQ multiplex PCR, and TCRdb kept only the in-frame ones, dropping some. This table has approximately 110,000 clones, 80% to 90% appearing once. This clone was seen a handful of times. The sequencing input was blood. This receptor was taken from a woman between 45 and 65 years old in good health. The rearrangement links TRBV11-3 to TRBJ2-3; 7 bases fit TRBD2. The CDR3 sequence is CASSEPSGLAGTQYF. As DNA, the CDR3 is TGTGCCAGCAGCGAGCCTAGCGGCCTCGCGGGTACGCAGTATTTT. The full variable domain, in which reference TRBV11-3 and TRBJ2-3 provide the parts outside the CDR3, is EAGVVQSPRYKIIEKKQPVAFWCNPISGHNTLYWYLQNLGQGPELLIRYENEEAVDDSQLPKDRFSAERLKGVDSTLKIQPAELGDSAVYLCASSEPSGLAGTQYFGPGTRLTVL.